This T cell receptor (beta chain) comes out of a study of blood T cell repertoires in COVID-19 (dated by TCRdb to 2018 to 2021). As for the study more broadly: Samples covering the acute and convalescent phases of COVID-19 were provided by collaborators in the United States, Italy and Spain. The dataset comprised deeply sampled blood TCRbeta repertoires from subjects exposed to, actively infected with, or recovered from COVID-19. Where HLA class I and class II types were available, the types were taken from metadata supplied by the sample provider, not from assay-based typing. The material from the prospective study consisted of cDNA or gDNA derived from T cells, B-cell-depleted T cells, or PBMCs. The samples were drawn from two sources: the first 160 participants of the ongoing ImmuneRACE study, and 1,000 to 1,500 subjects contributed by 6 global collaborators. Sample metadata almost always included a de-identified subject ID, COVID-19 status, age in years and sex. The repertoires were released in a freely available public database meant as a resource for research on the immune response to SARS-CoV-2.

TCRbeta CDR3 regions were amplified from genomic DNA using the immunoSEQ Assay, a bias-controlled multiplex PCR. As for the original processing: Nucleated cell counts per sample were estimated from amplification of reference gene primers within the assay. Sequence reads were collapsed and filtered to measure the absolute abundance of every unique TCRbeta CDR3 rearrangement. Productive Simpson clonality was computed per sample as the square root of Simpson's diversity index over productive rearrangements. The table comes from immuneACCESS by way of TCRdb, which keeps in-frame sequences with V and J called. Part of the clones is missing from these tables; in studies checked, under half for an unresolved V gene and the rest for unknown reasons. V and J calls and clone size are as listed in that table; D and trimming were resolved from the DNA. This sample lists approximately 150,000 clones; 80% to 90% were detected once. Together, the top ten hold approximately 3.5% of the sample.

This clone showed up just a few times. Which antigen it targets is not known. There are no base qualities to consult, and no much larger clone falls within one base. Summary of the overall study and its limitations: Clinical and demographic metadata were provided uncurated, with the amount varying by source and participant.

The collaborating institutions used their own protocols to collect whole blood in K2EDTA tubes. For TCRbeta analysis, collaborators shipped samples as frozen whole blood, isolated PBMCs, or DNA extracted from either of those sample types. The germline V gene (reference sequence) gives CDR1 as DFQATT and CDR2 as SNEGSKA. Cut back by 3 bases and 7 bases, the V and J ends lie 12 bases apart. From its cysteine to its phenylalanine, the CDR3 spans 13 amino acids. Only CDR3 DNA is held: 39 bases, read in frame from base 1. The sample comprised peripheral blood. The receptor chain draws on TRBV20-1 and TRBJ2-2; TRBD1 could be the D gene, as 5 bases match. The sequence derives from a man between 70 and 80 years old with acute or convalescent COVID-19. For the CDR3, the sequence is CSASTRTGGELFF. The DNA sequence follows: TGCAGTGCTAGTACGCGAACAGGCGGGGAGCTGTTTTTT.